The clone carrying this T cell receptor beta chain was counted at least ten times. Its antigen is currently unknown. The record originates from a study of T-cell reconstitution after alpha-beta-depleted transplantation in children. Study conclusions and caveats: It was reported that alpha-beta T cells came from several hundred expanded graft clones (about two months after transplant). T-cell counts and diversity were attributed mostly to newly produced T cells one year after transplant. The high TCRbeta diversity at day 60 in some patients came from surviving recipient T cells and thymic progenitors.

Unique molecular identifiers were used in preparing the TCRbeta library. Each CDR3 protein is one row after TCRdb ran MiXCR on the PCR reads. The data show 600,000 to 700,000 distinct CDR3 sequences, roughly 13% seen once. The CDR3 length is 11 residues. CDR1 and CDR2 (germline): SQVTM, ANQGSEA. V lost 5 bases to trimming and J lost 2 bases, with 7 bases between them. The chain is built from TRBV29-1 and TRBJ2-7; D call uncertain. The clonotype comes from a girl aged 2-9 years with congenital amegakaryocytic thrombocytopenia, due to receive a stem cell transplant. The sequencing here drew on PBMCs, taken before TCRalphabeta/CD19-depleted stem cell transplant. Written as DNA, the CDR3 is TGCAGCGTTTCCCTAGCCTACGAGCAGTACTTC. Residues: CSVSLAYEQYF.